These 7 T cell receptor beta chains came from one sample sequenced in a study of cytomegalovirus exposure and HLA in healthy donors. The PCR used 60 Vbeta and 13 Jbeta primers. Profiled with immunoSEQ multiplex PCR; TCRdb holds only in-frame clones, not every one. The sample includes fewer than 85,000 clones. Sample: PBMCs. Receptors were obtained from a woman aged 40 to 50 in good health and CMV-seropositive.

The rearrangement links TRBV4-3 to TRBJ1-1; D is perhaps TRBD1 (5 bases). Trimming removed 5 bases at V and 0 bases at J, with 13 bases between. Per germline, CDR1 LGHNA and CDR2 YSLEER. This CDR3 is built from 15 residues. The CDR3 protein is CASSVRDYMNTEAFF. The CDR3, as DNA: TGCGCCAGCAGCGTTCGGGACTACATGAACACTGAAGCTTTCTTT.

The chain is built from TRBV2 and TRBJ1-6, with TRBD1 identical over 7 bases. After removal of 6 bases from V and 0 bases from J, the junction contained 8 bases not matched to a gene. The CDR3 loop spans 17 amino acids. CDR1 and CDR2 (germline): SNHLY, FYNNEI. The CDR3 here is CASRKGAGSSYNSPLHF. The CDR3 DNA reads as TGTGCCAGCAGGAAGGGGGCAGGGAGCTCCTATAATTCACCCCTCCACTTT. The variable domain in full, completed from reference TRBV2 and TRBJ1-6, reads EPEVTQTPSHQVTQMGQEVILRCVPISNHLYFYWYRQILGQKVEFLVSFYNNEISEKSEIFDDQFSVERPDGSNFTLKIRSTKLEDSAMYFCASRKGAGSSYNSPLHFGNGTRLTVT.

DNA for the CDR3: TGTGCCAGCTCGACCCGTAACAGGGGGCTTATGGATGGCTACACCTTC. It codes for CASSTRNRGLMDGYTF. The chain recombines TRBV18 with TRBJ1-2, with 9 bases matching TRBD1. Trimming at V came to 6 bases and at J to 6 bases, leaving 14 bases not matched to a gene. CDR1 is KGHSH, CDR2 LQKENI, per germline. The CDR3 spans 16 residues.

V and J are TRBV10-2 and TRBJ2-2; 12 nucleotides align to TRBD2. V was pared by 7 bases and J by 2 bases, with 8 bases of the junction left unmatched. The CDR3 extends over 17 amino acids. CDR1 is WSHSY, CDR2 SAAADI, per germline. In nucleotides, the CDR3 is TGCGCCAGCACCGGACTAGCGGGACAACCCAACACCGGGGAGCTGTTTTTT. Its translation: CASTGLAGQPNTGELFF.

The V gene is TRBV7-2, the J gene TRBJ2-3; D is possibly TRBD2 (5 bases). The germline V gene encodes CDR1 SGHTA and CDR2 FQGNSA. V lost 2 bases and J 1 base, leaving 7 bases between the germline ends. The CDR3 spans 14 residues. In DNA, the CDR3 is TGTGCCAGCAGCTTATCCGGGGGCACAGATACGCAGTATTTT. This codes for CASSLSGGTDTQYF.

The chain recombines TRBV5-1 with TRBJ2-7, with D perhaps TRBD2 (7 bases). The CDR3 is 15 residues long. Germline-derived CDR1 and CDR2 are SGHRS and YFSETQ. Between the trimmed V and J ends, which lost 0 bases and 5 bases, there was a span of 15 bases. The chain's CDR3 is CASSLGGRGAHEQYF. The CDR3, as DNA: TGCGCCAGCAGCTTGGGCGGACGGGGGGCCCACGAGCAGTACTTC.

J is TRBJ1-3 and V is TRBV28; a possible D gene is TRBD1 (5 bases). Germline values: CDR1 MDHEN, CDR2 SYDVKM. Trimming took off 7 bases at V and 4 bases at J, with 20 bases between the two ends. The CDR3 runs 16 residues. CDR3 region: CASKRDIGGIGNTIYF. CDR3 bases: TGTGCCAGCAAACGGGATATCGGGGGTATCGGAAACACCATATATTTT.